The sequence of this T cell receptor (beta chain) was determined in a study of control samples from healthy donors and cancer patients. This clone was detected only once. Per the germline V gene, CDR1 is LNHDA and CDR2 is SQIVND (reference sequence). J lost 3 bases, V lost 7 bases, and 6 bases had no gene match. The length of the CDR3 is 14 residues. Here immunoSEQ multiplex PCR was the method, and the copy in TCRdb shows in-frame clones only, minus some. Here the sample spans some 200,000 clones, 90% to 95% being singletons. The sample taken for sequencing was blood. The V gene is TRBV19, the J gene TRBJ2-1, with TRBD2 matching over 7 bases. This clonotype was obtained from a woman in her twenties or thirties in good health. The CDR3 region is CASTWAGDYNEQFF. The CDR3 nucleotides are TGTGCCAGTACGTGGGCGGGGGACTACAATGAGCAGTTCTTC.